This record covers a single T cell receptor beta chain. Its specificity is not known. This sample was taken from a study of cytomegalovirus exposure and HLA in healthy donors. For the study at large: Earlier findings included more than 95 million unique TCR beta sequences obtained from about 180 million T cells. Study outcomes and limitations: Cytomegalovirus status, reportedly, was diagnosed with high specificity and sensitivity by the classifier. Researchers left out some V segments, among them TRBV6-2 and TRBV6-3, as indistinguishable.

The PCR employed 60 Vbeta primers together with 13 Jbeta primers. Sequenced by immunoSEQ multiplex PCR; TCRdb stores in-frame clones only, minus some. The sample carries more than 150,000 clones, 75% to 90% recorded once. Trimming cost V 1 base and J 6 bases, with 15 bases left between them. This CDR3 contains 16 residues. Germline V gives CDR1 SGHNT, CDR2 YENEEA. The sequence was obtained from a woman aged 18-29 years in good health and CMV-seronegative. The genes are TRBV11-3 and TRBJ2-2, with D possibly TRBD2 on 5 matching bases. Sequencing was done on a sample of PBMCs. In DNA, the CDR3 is TGTGCCAGCAGCTTAGCTCGGGGATTCTTTCCCGGGGAGCTGTTTTTT. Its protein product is CASSLARGFFPGELFF.